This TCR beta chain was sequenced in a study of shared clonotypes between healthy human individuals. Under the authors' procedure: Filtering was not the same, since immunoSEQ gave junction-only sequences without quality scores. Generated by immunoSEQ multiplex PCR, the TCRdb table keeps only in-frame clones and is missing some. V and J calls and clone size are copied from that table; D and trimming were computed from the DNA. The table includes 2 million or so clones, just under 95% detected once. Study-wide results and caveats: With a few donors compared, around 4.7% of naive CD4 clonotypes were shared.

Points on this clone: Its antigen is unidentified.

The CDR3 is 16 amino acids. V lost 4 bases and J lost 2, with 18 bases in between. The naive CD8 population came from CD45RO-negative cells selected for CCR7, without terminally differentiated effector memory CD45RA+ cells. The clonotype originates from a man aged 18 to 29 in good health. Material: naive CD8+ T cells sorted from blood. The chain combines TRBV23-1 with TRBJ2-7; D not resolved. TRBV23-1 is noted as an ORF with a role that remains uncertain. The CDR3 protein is CASSPWNGSCTYEQYF. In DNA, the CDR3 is TGCGCCAGCAGTCCCTGGAACGGCTCCTGTACCTACGAGCAGTACTTC.